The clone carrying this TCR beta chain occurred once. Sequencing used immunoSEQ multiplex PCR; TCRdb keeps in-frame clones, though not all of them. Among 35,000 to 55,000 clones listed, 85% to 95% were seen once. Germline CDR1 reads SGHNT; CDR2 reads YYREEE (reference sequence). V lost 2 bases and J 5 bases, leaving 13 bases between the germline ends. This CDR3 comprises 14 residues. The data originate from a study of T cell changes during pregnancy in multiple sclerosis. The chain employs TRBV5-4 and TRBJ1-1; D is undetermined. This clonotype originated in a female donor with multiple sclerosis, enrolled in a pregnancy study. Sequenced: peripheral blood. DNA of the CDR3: TGTGCCAGCAGCTTCGGGGTCCGGGGAACTGAAGCTTTCTTT. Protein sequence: CASSFGVRGTEAFF.